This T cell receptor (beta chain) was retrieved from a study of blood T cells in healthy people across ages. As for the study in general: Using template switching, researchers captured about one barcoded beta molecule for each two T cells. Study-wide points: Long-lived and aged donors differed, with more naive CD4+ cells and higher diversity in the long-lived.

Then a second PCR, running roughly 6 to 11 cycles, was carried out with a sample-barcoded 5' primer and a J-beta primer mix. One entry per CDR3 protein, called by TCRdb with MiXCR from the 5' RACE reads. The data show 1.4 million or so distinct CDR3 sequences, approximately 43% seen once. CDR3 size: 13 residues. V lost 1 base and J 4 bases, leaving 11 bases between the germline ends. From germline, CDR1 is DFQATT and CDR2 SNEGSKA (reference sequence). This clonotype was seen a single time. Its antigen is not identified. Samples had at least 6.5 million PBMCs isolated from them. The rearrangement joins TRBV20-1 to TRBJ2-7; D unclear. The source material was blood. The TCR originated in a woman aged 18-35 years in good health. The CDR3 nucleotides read TGCAGTGCTAGAGTAATAGGAACGTACGAGCAGTACTTC. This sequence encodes CSARVIGTYEQYF.